The 23 T cell receptor beta chains given below trace back to one sample, sequenced in a study of blood T cell repertoires in COVID-19. Repertoires were generated with immunoSEQ multiplex PCR, while TCRdb's copy carries only in-frame clones and drops some. The data show roughly 150,000 clones, about 80% seen once. Sequencing was performed on peripheral blood. All receptors derive from a woman of 80 years or more with acute or convalescent COVID-19.

The J gene is TRBJ2-3, the V gene TRBV7-9, with a possible D match to TRBD2 (6 bases). The CDR3 runs 14 residues. V lost 1 base to trimming and J lost 3 bases, with 8 bases between them. Germline V gene sequence: CDR1 SEHNR, CDR2 FQNEAQ (reference sequence). CDR3 bases: TGTGCCAGCAGCTTAGTCGGGGGTACAGATACGCAGTATTTT. Residues: CASSLVGGTDTQYF.

The chain carries TRBV7-2 and TRBJ1-2; maybe TRBD1 (6 bases). V lost 1 base, J lost 1 base, and 10 bases lay in between. Germline assignment: CDR1 SGHTA and CDR2 FQGNSA. The CDR3 contains 15 residues. CDR3 nucleotide sequence: TGTGCCAGCAGCTTAGGGCAGGGGTTTAACTATGGCTACACCTTC. Its protein is CASSLGQGFNYGYTF.

The chain links TRBV7-9 to TRBJ2-7; 10 bases match TRBD1. CDR3 length equals 12 residues. Trimming at V came to 5 bases and at J to 9 bases, leaving 4 bases not matched to a gene. The germline V gene encodes CDR1 SEHNR and CDR2 FQNEAQ (reference sequence). The CDR3 protein is CASSTRTGGQYF. In nucleotides, the CDR3 is TGTGCCAGCAGCACTCGGACAGGGGGGCAGTACTTC.

This clone turned up a few times. The chain has TRBV30 and TRBJ1-5; possible D gene TRBD1, 6 bases. The V gene's germline CDR1 is GTSNPN and CDR2 SVGIG (reference sequence). The CDR3 loop spans 13 amino acids. Trimming removed 0 bases at V and 6 bases at J, with 9 bases between. Here the CDR3 DNA reads TGTGCCTGGAGTGTAGCACAGGGTCAGCCCCAGCATTTT. Its translation is CAWSVAQGQPQHF.

V and J are TRBV28 and TRBJ1-3, with TRBD1 identical over 10 bases. Looked up from germline, CDR1 is MDHEN and CDR2 is SYDVKM. The V and J ends lost 8 bases and 4 bases, in that order; junction bases with no gene match: 11. CDR3 length: 16 residues. The CDR3 protein is CASPPSGTGAGNTIYF. CDR3 nucleotides: TGTGCCAGCCCCCCTTCCGGGACAGGGGCGGGAAACACCATATATTTT.

With regard to this clone: The sample holds other DNA sequences that translate to the same CDR3. Written as DNA, the CDR3 is TGTGCCAGCTCACCCCCGAGCTCCTACGAGCAGTACTTC. Translated: CASSPPSSYEQYF. The chain employs TRBV18 and TRBJ2-7; D gene uncertain. Trimming removed 3 bases from V and 0 bases from J, with 6 bases in between. CDR1 and CDR2 (germline): KGHSH, LQKENI. The CDR3 contains 13 residues.

V and J are TRBV4-3 and TRBJ2-7; D is unresolved. The V end was cut by 1 base, the J end by 6 bases, with 4 bases between. This CDR3 is 11 amino acids long. The germline V gene encodes CDR1 LGHNA and CDR2 YSLEER. In DNA, the CDR3 is TGCGCCAGCAGCCAAGCAGGCGAGCAGTACTTC. It is translated as CASSQAGEQYF.

This chain links TRBV20-1 with TRBJ2-3, with D possibly being TRBD2 (6 bases). CDR3 length: 13 amino acids. Trimming left V 3 bases short and J 4 bases short, with 11 bases between. Germline CDR1 and CDR2: DFQATT and SNEGSKA (reference sequence). The CDR3 DNA reads as TGCAGTGCTAGTTCCGGGAGCGCAGATACGCAGTATTTT. Translating it yields CSASSGSADTQYF.

J is TRBJ2-1 and V is TRBV4-2; 12 bases line up with TRBD2. The CDR3 consists of 18 residues. The V gene end was trimmed by 0 bases and the J gene end by 6 bases; junction bases not matched to a gene: 9. The germline gives CDR1 LGHNA, CDR2 YNFKEQ. The CDR3 DNA is TGTGCCAGCAGCCAAGATGAAGGACTAGCGGGGAGGGGCAATGAGCAGTTCTTC. Translating it yields CASSQDEGLAGRGNEQFF.

CDR3 loop: CASSVSGGSGYTF. The CDR3 nucleotides read TGTGCCAGCAGTGTGTCGGGGGGGAGCGGCTACACCTTC. The chain employs TRBV6-4 and TRBJ1-2; D perhaps matches TRBD1 (5 bases). CDR1 and CDR2 from the germline V gene are MRHNA and SNTAGT. The V end lost 4 bases, the J end lost 8 bases, and 14 bases lay between the germline ends. The CDR3 spans 13 residues.

V is TRBV10-3 and J is TRBJ1-5; TRBD1 matches at 7 bases. CDR3 length: 17 amino acids. The germline V gene has CDR1 ENHRY and CDR2 SYGVKD. Trimming took 0 bases from V and 6 from J; bases not matched to a gene: 11. CDR3 region: CAISESNRQGKAQPQHF. The CDR3 DNA sequence: TGTGCCATCAGTGAGTCAAACCGACAGGGTAAGGCTCAGCCCCAGCATTTT.

The V gene is TRBV5-4, the J gene TRBJ1-2; 10 nucleotides match TRBD1. Germline CDR1 is SGHNT and CDR2 is YYREEE (reference sequence). This CDR3 is built from 16 residues. V was clipped by 4 bases and J by 7 bases; unmatched bases: 13. This CDR3 is CASSQRQGAAGLGYTF. The CDR3 DNA reads TGTGCCAGCAGCCAGAGACAGGGGGCCGCCGGGCTTGGCTACACCTTC.

J is TRBJ1-2 and V is TRBV15; the match to TRBD1 covers 10 bases. The germline gives CDR1 LNHNV, CDR2 YYDKDF (reference sequence). The V gene end was trimmed by 3 bases and the J gene end by 7 bases; junction bases not matched to a gene: 8. This CDR3 is 15 amino acids long. Written as DNA, the CDR3 is TGTGCCACCAGCAGGGGGACAGGGGATCTTGGTGGCTACACCTTC. Translation gives CATSRGTGDLGGYTF.

CDR3 nucleotide sequence: TGCGCCAGCAGCTTGGGACTAGCGACCGACCAAGAGACCCAGTACTTC. Translating it yields CASSLGLATDQETQYF. This sequence joins TRBV5-1 and TRBJ2-5; 8 bases are a match to TRBD2. This CDR3 spans 16 amino acids. The germline CDR1 and CDR2 sequences are SGHRS and YFSETQ. The V gene end was trimmed by 0 bases and the J gene end by 0 bases; junction bases not matched to a gene: 4.

The chain has TRBV5-1 and TRBJ2-2; 10 bases are shared with TRBD1. This CDR3 is 15 amino acids long. The V segment lost 4 bases and the J segment 4 bases; nucleotides outside the gene matches: 4. CDR1 and CDR2 (germline): SGHRS, YFSETQ. This chain's CDR3 is CASSQRTGGTGELFF. CDR3 nucleotides: TGCGCCAGCAGCCAAAGGACAGGGGGCACCGGGGAGCTGTTTTTT. Based on the CDR3 plus reference TRBV5-1 and TRBJ2-2, the full variable domain is KAGVTQTPRYLIKTRGQQVTLSCSPISGHRSVSWYQQTPGQGLQFLFEYFSETQRNKGNFPGRFSGRQFSNSRSEMNVSTLELGDSALYLCASSQRTGGTGELFFGEGSRLTVL.

The genes are TRBV7-8 and TRBJ2-7, with 7 nucleotides matching TRBD1. In germline, CDR1 is SGHVS, CDR2 FQNEAQ. The CDR3 has 13 amino acids. V gave up 9 bases and J gave up 1 base; unmatched junction bases: 6. CDR3 in amino acids: CASRQGLSYEQYF. CDR3 DNA sequence: TGTGCCAGTAGACAGGGCCTTTCCTACGAGCAGTACTTC.

The genes are TRBV6-1 and TRBJ1-4; D perhaps matches TRBD1 (5 bases). V was clipped by 6 bases and J by 0 bases, with 11 bases between them. Looked up from germline, CDR1 is MNHNS and CDR2 is SASEGT. CDR3 size: 15 residues. Here the CDR3 DNA reads TGTGCCAGCAGCTGGGCAGGGTCAACTAATGAAAAACTGTTTTTT. It translates to CASSWAGSTNEKLFF.

The CDR3 DNA follows: TGTGCCAGCAGCCAACGACAGGGCTATAATTCACCCCTCCACTTT. Translated, it gives CASSQRQGYNSPLHF. This chain connects TRBV7-9 to TRBJ1-6; 7 nucleotides agree with TRBD1. The CDR3 extends over 15 amino acids. Germline V CDR1 and CDR2: SEHNR, FQNEAQ (reference sequence). The trim removed 5 bases at V and 3 bases at J, leaving 4 bases unmatched.

The chain uses TRBV7-8 and TRBJ2-7; the D gene is possibly TRBD1 (6 bases). The V end was cut by 8 bases, the J end by 0 bases, with 14 bases between. The CDR3 consists of 14 residues. Per the germline V gene, CDR1 is SGHVS and CDR2 is FQNEAQ. CDR3 bases: TGTGCCAGCTCCCTGGGGGCAGGCTCCTACGAGCAGTACTTC. Its translation is CASSLGAGSYEQYF. The full variable domain, with the rest looked up from reference TRBV7-8 and TRBJ2-7, is GAGVSQSPRYKVAKRGQDVALRCDPISGHVSLFWYQQALGQGPEFLTYFQNEAQLDKSGLPSDRFFAERPEGSVSTLKIQRTQQEDSAVYLCASSLGAGSYEQYFGPGTRLTVT.

This rearrangement joins TRBV7-3 to TRBJ1-1; D gene ambiguous. From germline, CDR1 is SGHTA and CDR2 FQGTGA. CDR3 length: 15 residues. Trimming pared 5 bases from V and 1 base from J, leaving 14 bases between. The CDR3, as DNA: TGTGCCAGCAGCGTCGTTTTTACAGCGAACACTGAAGCTTTCTTT. Protein product: CASSVVFTANTEAFF.

This chain connects TRBV9 to TRBJ2-3; D is perhaps TRBD1 (5 bases). The germline gives CDR1 SGDLS, CDR2 YYNGEE. The CDR3 has 14 residues. The V end lost 0 bases, the J end lost 4 bases, and 9 bases lay between the germline ends. CDR3 loop: CASSVVRGSDTQYF. Written as DNA, the CDR3 is TGTGCCAGCAGCGTAGTTAGGGGCTCAGATACGCAGTATTTT.

In its sample, this clone was seen once. The genes are TRBV6-2 or TRBV6-3 and TRBJ2-7; possible D gene TRBD1, 6 bases. The length of the CDR3 is 11 residues. Germline V gene lookup returns CDR1 MNHEY and CDR2 SVGEGT. Trimming removed 0 bases at V and 10 bases at J, with 7 bases between. CDR3 coding DNA: TGTGCCAGCAGTTACTCTGGGGGCCAGTACTTC. It encodes CASSYSGGQYF.

This chain connects TRBV5-1 to TRBJ1-1, with 8 bases that match TRBD1. Germline lookup yields CDR1 SGHRS and CDR2 YFSETQ. Trimming cost V 4 bases and J 1 base; bases outside gene matches: 3. The CDR3 runs to 14 residues. The CDR3 loop reads CASSPGTGNTEAFF. The CDR3 DNA sequence: TGCGCCAGCAGCCCCGGGACAGGGAACACTGAAGCTTTCTTT.